The 20 T cell receptor beta chains listed next were all sequenced from one sample in a study of T-cell reconstitution after alpha-beta-depleted transplantation in children. TCRbeta library preparation incorporated unique molecular identifiers. From the PCR reads, TCRdb called clonotypes with MiXCR, one entry per CDR3 protein. Of about 900,000 distinct CDR3 sequences listed, less than 30% are singletons. The source material was PBMCs, mostly from graft donor cells, sampled 360 days after TCRalphabeta/CD19-depleted stem cell transplant. The receptors shown here come from a boy under two years old who had a stem cell transplant for SCID, so the T cells may come from the graft donor.

The rearrangement joins TRBV12-3 or TRBV12-4 to TRBJ2-1; D might be TRBD1 (5 bases). The length of the CDR3 is 15 residues. V lost 5 bases and J lost 6, with 17 bases in between. CDR3 nucleotides: TGTGCCAGCAGTAACTCGGAAAAGGGGATCAATGAGCAGTTCTTC. Amino acid sequence: CASSNSEKGINEQFF.

This clonotype has only a few counts. This chain joins TRBV3-1 and TRBJ2-2; D perhaps matches TRBD2 (5 bases). V was pared by 3 bases and J by 6 bases, with 8 bases between. The CDR3 extends over 13 amino acids. CDR1 is LGHDT and CDR2 is YNNKEL in the germline V gene (reference sequence). The CDR3 sequence: CASSQIGAGELFF. In DNA form, the CDR3 reads TGTGCCAGCAGCCAGATCGGGGCCGGGGAGCTGTTTTTT. The complete variable domain, with remaining parts taken from reference TRBV3-1 and TRBJ2-2, reads DTAVSQTPKYLVTQMGNDKSIKCEQNLGHDTMYWYKQDSKKFLKIMFSYNNKELIINETVPNRFSPKSPDKAHLNLHINSLELGDSAVYFCASSQIGAGELFFGEGSRLTVL.

The gene calls are TRBV2 and TRBJ2-6; D is uncertain. The CDR3 covers 14 residues. Germline CDR1 reads SNHLY; CDR2 reads FYNNEI. Between the trimmed V and J ends, which lost 7 bases and 0 bases, there was a span of 7 bases. The CDR3 region is CASTRFSGANVLTF. In DNA form, the CDR3 reads TGTGCCAGCACCCGGTTCTCTGGGGCCAACGTCCTGACTTTC.

A word on this clonotype: At one end the junction does not follow the germline gene, possibly because of a read error. This chain joins TRBV7-9 and TRBJ1-1; D is unclear. This CDR3 contains 12 residues. Germline V gives CDR1 SEHNR, CDR2 FQNEAQ (reference sequence). The CDR3 nucleotides read TGTGCCAGCCGCTTTGGGTACACTGAAGCTTTCTTT. Translated, it gives CASRFGYTEAFF. Full variable domain (outside the CDR3, taken from reference TRBV7-9 and TRBJ1-1): DTGVSQNPRHKITKRGQNVTFRCDPISEHNRLYWYRQTLGQGPEFLTYFQNEAQLEKSRLLSDRFSAERPKGSFSTLEIQRTEQGDSAMYLCASRFGYTEAFFGQGTRLTVV.

The rearrangement links TRBV4-1 to TRBJ2-1; D ambiguous. Germline assignment: CDR1 MGHRA and CDR2 YSYEKL. The CDR3 has 16 amino acids. V was trimmed by 6 bases and J by 4 bases, leaving 19 bases between them. In nucleotides, the CDR3 is TGCGCCAGCAGTAAGGGTGCCCGGTTCTTTTACAATGAGCAGTTCTTC. Protein sequence: CASSKGARFFYNEQFF.

CDR3 protein: CASSLGQGGSQLGEKLFF. CDR3 sequence (DNA): TGTGCCAGCAGCCTAGGACAGGGCGGGAGTCAACTGGGGGAAAAACTGTTTTTT. The chain links TRBV12-3 or TRBV12-4 to TRBJ1-4, with TRBD1 matching over 8 bases. The CDR3 loop spans 18 amino acids. Trimming at V came to 6 bases and at J to 8 bases, leaving 20 bases not matched to a gene.

This clonotype was counted only a few times. The chain couples TRBV15 to TRBJ2-7; D gene uncertain. Per germline, CDR1 LNHNV and CDR2 YYDKDF (reference sequence). The CDR3 totals 16 residues. V dropped 0 bases and J dropped 7 bases, with 19 bases sitting between them. CDR3 loop: CATSRDLSLPSGEQYF. The CDR3 DNA follows: TGTGCCACCAGCAGAGATCTGAGCCTACCCTCTGGGGAGCAGTACTTC.

The rearrangement uses TRBV4-3 and TRBJ2-3; TRBD1 is a possible D gene (7 bases). The ends were cut back, 1 base at V and 5 bases at J, with 16 bases in the middle. CDR1 and CDR2 from the germline V gene are LGHNA and YSLEER. The CDR3 covers 16 residues. The CDR3 DNA reads TGCGCCAGCAGCCAAGCGGGAAGGGGGCGGGGAGATACGCAGTATTTT. Translating gives CASSQAGRGRGDTQYF.

The sample holds a few counts of this clonotype. The chain couples TRBV11-2 to TRBJ2-1, with D possibly being TRBD2 (6 bases). CDR1 is SGHAT and CDR2 is FQNNGV in the germline V gene. CDR3 length: 18 residues. V lost 0 bases and J 7 bases, leaving 22 bases between the germline ends. The CDR3 DNA is TGTGCCAGCAGCTTAGAATTGGGGAGTCGGGGGTTTAGGAATGAGCAGTTCTTC. Translation: CASSLELGSRGFRNEQFF.

This clonotype was recorded at least ten times. This chain links TRBV7-9 with TRBJ2-7; TRBD1 aligns across 7 bases. With V trimmed by 4 bases and J by 1 base, 4 bases remained unmatched. CDR3 length: 14 amino acids. Germline lookup yields CDR1 SEHNR and CDR2 FQNEAQ (reference sequence). CDR3 coding DNA: TGTGCCAGCAGCTACGCACAGGGGTCCTACGAGCAGTACTTC. It encodes CASSYAQGSYEQYF.

V and J are TRBV28 and TRBJ2-5; 10 bases are shared with TRBD1. The V and J ends lost 3 bases and 0 bases, in that order; junction bases with no gene match: 4. CDR1 and CDR2 (germline): MDHEN, SYDVKM. The CDR3 is 16 residues long. The CDR3 protein is CASSFGGTGDQETQYF. The CDR3 coding sequence is TGTGCCAGCAGTTTCGGGGGGACAGGGGACCAAGAGACCCAGTACTTC. Full variable domain (outside the CDR3, taken from reference TRBV28 and TRBJ2-5): DVKVTQSSRYLVKRTGEKVFLECVQDMDHENMFWYRQDPGLGLRLIYFSYDVKMKEKGDIPEGYSVSREKKERFSLILESASTNQTSMYLCASSFGGTGDQETQYFGPGTRLLVL.

This clonotype was counted between two and nine times. The chain couples TRBV18 to TRBJ2-7; 10 bases are shared with TRBD1. Germline V gene sequence: CDR1 KGHSH, CDR2 LQKENI. After removal of 4 bases from V and 2 bases from J, the junction contained 5 bases not matched to a gene. The CDR3 has 15 residues. The DNA for the CDR3 is TGTGCCAGCTCACGCGGGGGGACAGGGGCCTACGAGCAGTACTTC. Protein: CASSRGGTGAYEQYF.

The V and J genes are TRBV6-4 and TRBJ2-3, with 9 bases identical to TRBD2. The CDR3 is made up of 16 amino acids. The junction had 7 bases not matched to a gene; V was cut back by 6 bases and J by 0 bases. Germline loops: CDR1 MRHNA, CDR2 SNTAGT. Here the CDR3 reads CASSPHSGGSTDTQYF. The DNA for the CDR3 is TGTGCCAGCAGCCCACACAGCGGGGGGAGCACAGATACGCAGTATTTT.

The CDR3 region has the DNA TGTGCCAGCAGACGTAAACAGGGGCCGGGAGACAACAATCAGCCCCAGCATTTT. This gives the protein CASRRKQGPGDNNQPQHF. V gene TRBV6-2 or TRBV6-3 combines with J gene TRBJ1-5; 7 bases map to TRBD1. J lost 3 bases, V lost 6 bases, and 17 bases had no gene match. Germline CDR1 MNHEY, CDR2 SVGEGT. The CDR3 spans 18 residues.

This clonotype was found a few times. The J gene is TRBJ2-3, the V gene TRBV5-1, with D hard to call. Per germline, CDR1 SGHRS and CDR2 YFSETQ. The CDR3 is made up of 15 amino acids. Trimming removed 6 bases from V and 0 bases from J, with 14 bases in between. The CDR3 loop is CASNRWTTSTDTQYF. The CDR3 DNA reads as TGCGCCAGCAACCGCTGGACCACCAGCACAGATACGCAGTATTTT.

This clonotype was recorded a few times. The chain uses TRBV6-5 and TRBJ1-1; D gene ambiguous. The CDR3 is 16 residues long. Germline loops: CDR1 MNHEY, CDR2 SVGAGI. Trimming cost V 0 bases and J 3 bases, with 14 bases left between them. The CDR3 loop reads CASSYSGVWVDTEAFF. The CDR3 DNA is TGTGCCAGCAGTTACTCGGGAGTTTGGGTGGACACTGAAGCTTTCTTT.

This clonotype was counted between two and nine times. The rearrangement joins TRBV4-2 to TRBJ2-5, with 8 bases identical to TRBD2. Germline CDR1 is LGHNA and CDR2 is YNFKEQ. The length of the CDR3 is 15 residues. Trimming took 0 bases from V and 2 from J; bases not matched to a gene: 2. DNA of the CDR3: TGTGCCAGCAGCCAAGAGGCGGGGGGACAAGAGACCCAGTACTTC. Translation: CASSQEAGGQETQYF.

This clonotype has only a few counts. J is TRBJ1-6 and V is TRBV10-3; TRBD1 might be the D (6 bases). The CDR3 runs 15 residues. Germline loops: CDR1 ENHRY, CDR2 SYGVKD. Trimming removed 3 bases at V and 7 bases at J, with 13 bases between. The CDR3 bases are TGTGCCATCAGTGAACGGGGGGCCGGAAATTCACCCCTCCACTTT. It is translated as CAISERGAGNSPLHF.

This clonotype was seen a few times. V is TRBV28 and J is TRBJ1-5; a possible D gene is TRBD1 (6 bases). Per the germline V gene, CDR1 is MDHEN and CDR2 is SYDVKM. This CDR3 region has 16 residues. V was shortened by 2 bases and J by 4 bases, with 15 bases between the two germline ends. The DNA for the CDR3 is TGTGCCAGCAGTTTAGGCTGGGGGGCGCCTAATCAGCCCCAGCATTTT. This translates into CASSLGWGAPNQPQHF.

The V gene is TRBV4-2, the J gene TRBJ2-1; 11 bases line up with TRBD2. The V gene end was trimmed by 0 bases and the J gene end by 3 bases; junction bases not matched to a gene: 1. This CDR3 region has 16 residues. Germline V CDR1 and CDR2: LGHNA, YNFKEQ. CDR3 sequence: CASSQETSGDYNEQFF. CDR3 bases: TGTGCCAGCAGCCAAGAGACTAGCGGGGACTACAATGAGCAGTTCTTC.